This record concerns one T cell receptor beta chain sequence. Its specificity is not known. This record comes from a study of siplizumab effects on memory and regulatory T cells. Findings and caveats of the study: Researchers did not confirm the suppressive function of proliferating Tregs from siplizumab cultures. Naive T cells apparently outstripped memory cells in diversity and seemed major alloresponse contributors.

This CDR3 is 12 amino acids long. Germline loops: CDR1 SGDLS, CDR2 YYNGEE. V was trimmed by 3 bases and J by 7 bases, leaving 7 bases between them. Some clones are missing from TCRdb's copy, which holds only in-frame ones; the method was immunoSEQ multiplex PCR. The table shows more than 95,000 clones, with roughly 94% occurring only once. Sequences were obtained from non-Treg CD4+ T cells sorted from blood. This TCR was recovered from a human donor in good health. The chain employs TRBV9 and TRBJ2-2; no definite D call. Written as DNA, the CDR3 is TGTGCCAGCAGCGCCCCCTTCGGGGAGCTGTTTTTT. This codes for CASSAPFGELFF.